This TCR beta chain was recorded in a study of blood T cell repertoires in COVID-19. Here immunoSEQ multiplex PCR was the method, and the copy in TCRdb shows in-frame clones only, minus some. The sample lists some 70,000 clones; roughly 89% were seen once. CDR3 length equals 16 residues. J gave up 6 bases and V 0 bases, and 10 bases lay outside the gene matches. Germline loops: CDR1 MNHEY, CDR2 SVGAGI. Material for sequencing was peripheral blood. This chain connects TRBV6-5 to TRBJ2-7; 8 nucleotides align to TRBD2. The TCR comes from a man aged 50 to 59 with acute or convalescent COVID-19. The CDR3 nucleotides are TGTGCCAGCAGTTACTCCGGGGGGGATTCTACTAGCGAGCAGTACTTC. Protein: CASSYSGGDSTSEQYF.